The rows below give T cell receptor beta chains drawn from one sample of a study of T cells in Graves' hyperthyroidism and ophthalmopathy. In TCRdb, the multiplex PCR reads were re-called with MiXCR into one record per CDR3 protein. Here the sample spans 350,000 or so distinct CDR3 sequences, less than 20% being singletons. The sequencing input was blood. The origin of the receptors is a woman aged 35 to 49 with Graves' ophthalmopathy. Each CDR3 is given with its conserved first and last residue. The D gene is left open where the match is weak. Clone sizes are given selectively: once, few, many, or a class where the clone is expanded.

>TRBV6-5|-|TRBJ2-5|-
TGTGCCAGCAGTTCGAGTGGAGCTAGAGCTAGCAGTGAGACCCAGTACTTC
CASSSSGARASSETQYF
>TRBV4-3|many|TRBJ1-1|-
TGCGCCAGCAGCCAAGATGGGGCAGGAAAAGCTTTCTTT
CASSQDGAGKAFF
>TRBV4-1|many|TRBJ1-5|-
TGCGCCAGCAGCCAAGAGCGGGGCCAGCCGAATCAGCCCCAGCATTTT
CASSQERGQPNQPQHF
>TRBV6-5|many|TRBJ2-7|TRBD1
TGTGCCAGCAGTACCCCGGGACAGGGAGCCTACGAGCAGTACTTC
CASSTPGQGAYEQYF
>TRBV13|many|TRBJ2-7|-
TGTGCCAGCAGCCTCCTTCAGGGCGCCTACGAGCAGTACTTC
CASSLLQGAYEQYF
>TRBV2|-|TRBJ2-2|-
TGTGCCAGCAGCATGGGTAGCCAGAACACCGGGGAGCTGTTTTTT
CASSMGSQNTGELFF
>TRBV6-2/TRBV6-3|many|TRBJ1-4|TRBD1
TGTGCCAGCAGAGACAGGGGGCGCTTTGAAAAACTGTTTTTT
CASRDRGRFEKLFF
>TRBV19|many|TRBJ1-1|-
TGTGCCAGTAGTATAGGTGGGGGAGGCACTGAAGCTTTCTTT
CASSIGGGGTEAFF
>TRBV28|many|TRBJ1-1|-
TGTGCCAGCAGTCTGCCCTTGGCTGAAGCTTTCTTT
CASSLPLAEAFF
>TRBV3-1|many|TRBJ2-5|TRBD2
TGTGCCAGCAGCCGACGGACTAGTGGTGAGACCCAGTACTTC
CASSRRTSGETQYF
>TRBV24-1|many|TRBJ2-3|-
TGTGCCACCAGTGGTGCCTACACAGATACGCAGTATTTT
CATSGAYTDTQYF
>TRBV11-1|-|TRBJ2-5|TRBD1
TGTGCCAGCAGCCCAGGACAGGGGTGGAATCCCCAAGAGACCCAGTACTTC
CASSPGQGWNPQETQYF
>TRBV12-3/TRBV12-4|many|TRBJ2-6|-
TGTGCCAGCAGTCACGACAGGATCTCTGGGGCCAACGTCCTGACTTTC
CASSHDRISGANVLTF
>TRBV29-1|many|TRBJ2-5|-
TGCAGCGTTGAGGCTAGGGGTTCTTCTCGAGAGACCCAGTACTTC
CSVEARGSSRETQYF
>TRBV12-3/TRBV12-4|many|TRBJ1-5|-
TGTGCCAGCAGTTTAACGGGGGGCAGCCAGCCCCAGCATTTT
CASSLTGGSQPQHF
>TRBV5-5|many|TRBJ1-5|-
TGTGCCAGCAGCTTGTCACCCGGGGGCGATCAGCCCCAGCATTTT
CASSLSPGGDQPQHF
>TRBV7-2|many|TRBJ2-6|-
TGTGCCAGCAGCTTAGCCCCCAGCCGCGGGGCCAACGTCCTGACTTTC
CASSLAPSRGANVLTF
>TRBV6-2/TRBV6-3|many|TRBJ2-7|TRBD1
TGTGCCAGCAATAAAGCCACAGGGGGCAACGAGCAGTACTTC
CASNKATGGNEQYF
>TRBV7-8|many|TRBJ1-3|-
TGTGCCAGCAGCCCTTGGTCGGGAAACACCATATATTTT
CASSPWSGNTIYF
>TRBV11-2|many|TRBJ2-6|TRBD1
TGTGCCAGCAGCTTAGGCAGGGGGTTATTCTCTGGGGCCAACGTCCTGACTTTC
CASSLGRGLFSGANVLTF
>TRBV6-1|few|TRBJ1-2|TRBD1
TGTGCCAGCAGGGAGACCGGGACAGGGCCTAACTATGGCTACACCTTC
CASRETGTGPNYGYTF
>TRBV25-1|many|TRBJ1-1|-
TGTGCCAGCAGTGTGAGTCGAGGGGGGGGAACTGAAGCTTTCTTT
CASSVSRGGGTEAFF
>TRBV30|many|TRBJ1-5|-
TGTGCCTGGAGTGTACAGGGAGCATCAGCCCAGCATTTT
CAWSVQGASAQHF
>TRBV6-2/TRBV6-3|many|TRBJ1-5|-
TGTGCCAGCAGTTACTACCCGGGACTGAACTATCAGCCCCAGCATTTT
CASSYYPGLNYQPQHF
>TRBV6-5|-|TRBJ2-5|-
TGTGCCAGCAGTTCTTACGCGGGACGGGAGACCCAGTACTTC
CASSSYAGRETQYF
>TRBV14|many|TRBJ1-3|-
TGTGCCAGCAGCCAAGCACGGATTTCTGGAAACACCATATATTTT
CASSQARISGNTIYF
>TRBV10-2|many|TRBJ2-6|TRBD1
TGCGCCAGCAGTGAGGGACAGGGTTCCGGGGCCAACGTCCTGACTTTC
CASSEGQGSGANVLTF
>TRBV11-2|many|TRBJ1-1|TRBD1
TGTGCCAGCAGCTTAGACCCTCTCGGGACAGGGGGAACCGAAGCTTTCTTT
CASSLDPLGTGGTEAFF
>TRBV5-4|few|TRBJ2-2|TRBD2
TGTGCCAGCAGCTTGGGCGGGAGCTCGTACACCGGGGAGCTGTTTTTT
CASSLGGSSYTGELFF
>TRBV6-2/TRBV6-3|many|TRBJ2-5|-
TGTGCCAGCAGTTCCATCAGCAAAGTAGGGGAGACCCAGTACTTC
CASSSISKVGETQYF
>TRBV4-2|many|TRBJ2-6|-
TGTGCCAGCAGCCTCCCCTCGCGTAGGACAGAAATTTCTGGGGCCAACGTCCTGACTTTC
CASSLPSRRTEISGANVLTF
>TRBV12-3/TRBV12-4|-|TRBJ2-2|-
TGTGCCATCAGTGAGTCTGTCGGCACCGGGGAGCTGTTTTTT
CAISESVGTGELFF
>TRBV29-1|many|TRBJ1-1|-
TGCAGCGTTACTCACAATCAGAAGCCTTTCTTT
CSVTHNQKPFF
>TRBV28|many|TRBJ2-5|-
TGTGCCAGCAGTGTTCGCGTCGGGACCCAGTACTTC
CASSVRVGTQYF
>TRBV12-3/TRBV12-4|few|TRBJ2-5|TRBD1
TGTGCCAGCAGTTCCCGACAGGGAGAGACCCAGTACTTC
CASSSRQGETQYF
>TRBV20-1|many|TRBJ2-5|-
TGCAGTGTCATCTCGGGAGCGCAACACGGGGAGACCCAGTACTTC
CSVISGAQHGETQYF
>TRBV19|-|TRBJ1-1|-
TGTGCCAGTAGTAAATCGACAGGTCTTATAGCTTTCTTT
CASSKSTGLIAFF
>TRBV19|many|TRBJ1-2|-
TGTGCCAGTAGTAAATACGACGGGACAAACAATAAGGGCTACACCTTC
CASSKYDGTNNKGYTF
>TRBV11-2|many|TRBJ1-1|TRBD1
TGTGCCAGCAGCTTAACTCGGGACAGGGGAGGGAACACTGAAGCTTTCTTT
CASSLTRDRGGNTEAFF
>TRBV28|many|TRBJ2-7|-
TGTGCCAGCATCCCGAGGGGCCGCTTCCACGAGCAGTACTTC
CASIPRGRFHEQYF
>TRBV6-5|once|TRBJ1-2|TRBD1
TGTGCCAGCAGTTACTCTACAGGGGGCTTTGGCTACACCTTC
CASSYSTGGFGYTF
>TRBV3-1|many|TRBJ1-1|TRBD1
TGTGCCAGCAGCGTCCGGGACAGGGAGAACACTGAAGCTTTCTTT
CASSVRDRENTEAFF
>TRBV7-8|-|TRBJ1-2|TRBD1
TGTACCAGCAGCGCACAGGGGAGGGTACAGATTGGCTACACCTTC
CTSSAQGRVQIGYTF
>TRBV19|once|TRBJ1-1|TRBD1
TGTGCCAGTAGCCTGACAGGGGAGGACACTGAAGCTTTCTTT
CASSLTGEDTEAFF
>TRBV29-1|-|TRBJ1-2|-
TGCAGCGTTGAAGTCGGTAGTGGCTACACCTTC
CSVEVGSGYTF
>TRBV12-3/TRBV12-4|many|TRBJ2-5|TRBD1
TGTGCCAGCACCTTCAGCTCACAGGGGGCTAGGAAGACCCAGTACTTC
CASTFSSQGARKTQYF